This T cell receptor beta chain is from a study of shared clonotypes between healthy human individuals. Only one count was recorded for this clone. V shed 1 base and J 2 bases; nucleotides not matched to a gene: 4. This CDR3 has 16 residues. The V gene's germline CDR1 is SGHAT and CDR2 FQNNGV. TCRdb's table, derived via immunoSEQ multiplex PCR, lists solely in-frame clones and lacks some. The sample shows 630,000 or so clones, about 98% of them seen only once. CD45RO-negative, CCR7-positively selected cells formed the naive CD8 fraction, excluding terminally differentiated effector memory CD45RA+ cells.

The chain carries TRBV11-2 and TRBJ2-7; 11 nucleotides align to TRBD2. The sequence was obtained from a man aged 25 to 40 in good health. Sequenced material: naive CD8+ T cells sorted from blood. CDR3 amino acids: CASSLGTSGSTYEQYF. The CDR3 nucleotides are TGTGCCAGCAGCTTAGGGACTAGCGGGTCGACCTACGAGCAGTACTTC.